This TCR beta chain emerged from a study of post-analysis software for immune sequencing data. For the study at large: The disease courses spanned relapsing-remitting, secondary progressive and progressive-relapsing forms of multiple sclerosis. Study observations and caveats: In patients, roughly 5 TRBV segments were more frequent than in controls, with TRBV5-6, TRBV5-1 and TRBV20-1 among them.

Trimming pared 9 bases from V and 0 bases from J, leaving 8 bases between. The CDR3 covers 13 residues. Germline CDR1 reads LNHNV; CDR2 reads YYDKDF (reference sequence). In regard to this clonotype: The antigen is not known.

Prepared TCR beta cDNA libraries contained unique molecular identifiers. Using its own MiXCR run on the PCR reads, TCRdb lists one record per CDR3 protein. This sample has hundreds of thousands of distinct CDR3 sequences, with 30% found just once. The sample taken for sequencing was blood. The genes are TRBV15 and TRBJ2-2; no reliable D call. The clonotype originates from a girl between 5 and 17 years old with multiple sclerosis. CDR3 sequence (DNA): TGTGCCACTTTTGGAGCGAACACCGGGGAGCTGTTTTTT. Amino acid sequence: CATFGANTGELFF.